What follows describes a single TCR beta chain. Its antigen remains unknown. Other DNA sequences in the same sample also yield this CDR3. The germline gives CDR1 SGHTA, CDR2 FQGNSA. The CDR3 contains 13 residues. V was clipped by 3 bases and J by 4 bases; unmatched bases: 1. The PCR ran on 60 Vbeta and 13 Jbeta primers. Assay used: immunoSEQ multiplex PCR; TCRdb lists only in-frame clones, some missing. The sample includes some 150,000 clones, about four fifths of them seen just once. The data are from a study of cytomegalovirus exposure and HLA in healthy donors. Study-level background: In an earlier analysis, around 120 million unique TCR beta sequences were found from 150 million to 200 million T cells. Whole-study findings and limits: The authors later found TCR association rates varying by HLA locus, with DRB1 most and HLA-C fewest. Associated with cytomegalovirus, according to the listing, were 164 TCR beta chains. There were reportedly fewer N-insertions in an Asian-associated ancestry cluster than the roughly 700-donor mean, in a later analysis.

Specimen: PBMCs. The receptor was derived from a male donor in good health and CMV-seronegative. The chain joins TRBV7-2 to TRBJ1-1; 8 bases align to TRBD1. This chain's CDR3 is CASSFGQGTEAFF. In DNA form, the CDR3 reads TGTGCCAGCAGCTTTGGACAGGGCACTGAAGCTTTCTTT.